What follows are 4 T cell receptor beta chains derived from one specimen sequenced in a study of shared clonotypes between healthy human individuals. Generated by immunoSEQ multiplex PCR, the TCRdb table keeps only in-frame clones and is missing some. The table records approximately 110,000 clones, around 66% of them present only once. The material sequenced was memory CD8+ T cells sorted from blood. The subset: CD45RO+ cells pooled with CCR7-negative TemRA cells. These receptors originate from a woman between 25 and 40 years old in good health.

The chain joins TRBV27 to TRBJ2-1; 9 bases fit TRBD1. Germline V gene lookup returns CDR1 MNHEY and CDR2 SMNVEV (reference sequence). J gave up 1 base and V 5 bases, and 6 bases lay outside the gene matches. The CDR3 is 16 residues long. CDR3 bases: TGTGCCAGCAGTGATCCGGGACAGGGTTCCTACAATGAGCAGTTCTTC. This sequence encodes CASSDPGQGSYNEQFF.

The CDR3 reads CASSLAAAGGKFAQYF. The CDR3 nucleotides are TGTGCCAGCAGCTTAGCGGCGGCAGGGGGAAAATTTGCTCAGTACTTC. This chain joins TRBV11-2 and TRBJ2-7; TRBD1 matches 7 bases. The length of the CDR3 is 16 residues. Trimming took 1 base from V and 10 from J; bases not matched to a gene: 16. Germline lookup yields CDR1 SGHAT and CDR2 FQNNGV.

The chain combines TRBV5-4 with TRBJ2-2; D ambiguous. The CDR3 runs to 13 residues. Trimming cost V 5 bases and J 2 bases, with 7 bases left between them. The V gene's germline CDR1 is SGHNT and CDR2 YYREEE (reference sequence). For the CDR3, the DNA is TGTGCCAGCAGACTACTCAACACCGGGGAGCTGTTTTTT. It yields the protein CASRLLNTGELFF.

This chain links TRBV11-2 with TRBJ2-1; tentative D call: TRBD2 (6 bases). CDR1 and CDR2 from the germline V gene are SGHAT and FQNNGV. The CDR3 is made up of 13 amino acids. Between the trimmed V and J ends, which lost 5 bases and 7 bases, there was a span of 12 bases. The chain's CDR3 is CASSPGLLNEQFF. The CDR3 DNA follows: TGTGCCAGCAGCCCGGGACTTCTAAATGAGCAGTTCTTC. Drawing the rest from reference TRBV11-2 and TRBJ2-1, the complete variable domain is EAGVAQSPRYKIIEKRQSVAFWCNPISGHATLYWYQQILGQGPKLLIQFQNNGVVDDSQLPKDRFSAERLKGVDSTLKIQPAKLEDSAVYLCASSPGLLNEQFFGPGTRLTVL.